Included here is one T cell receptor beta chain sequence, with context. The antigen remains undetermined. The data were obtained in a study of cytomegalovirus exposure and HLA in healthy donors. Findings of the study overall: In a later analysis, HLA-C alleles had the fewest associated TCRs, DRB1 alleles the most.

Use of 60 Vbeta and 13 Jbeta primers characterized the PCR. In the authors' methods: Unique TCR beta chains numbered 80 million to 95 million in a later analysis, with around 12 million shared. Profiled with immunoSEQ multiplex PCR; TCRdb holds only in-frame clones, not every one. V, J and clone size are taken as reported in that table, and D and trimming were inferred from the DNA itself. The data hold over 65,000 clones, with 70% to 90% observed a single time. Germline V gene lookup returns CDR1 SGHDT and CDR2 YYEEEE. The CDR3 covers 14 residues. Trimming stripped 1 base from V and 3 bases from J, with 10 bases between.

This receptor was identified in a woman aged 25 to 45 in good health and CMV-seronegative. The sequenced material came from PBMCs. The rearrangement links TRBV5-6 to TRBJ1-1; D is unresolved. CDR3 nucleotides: TGTGCCAGCAGCTTGATCACGGAGGACACTGAAGCTTTCTTT. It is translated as CASSLITEDTEAFF.